This T cell receptor (beta chain) was found in a study of shared clonotypes between healthy human individuals. Study-wide results and limits: The authors expected sequencing depth to affect clonotype sharing among donors.

Using immunoSEQ multiplex PCR, the repertoire was profiled, and TCRdb retains in-frame clones only, with some absent. The data show 600,000 to 750,000 clones, roughly two thirds seen once. The CDR3 loop spans 15 amino acids. The V end lost 6 bases, the J end lost 8 bases, and 19 bases lay between the germline ends. Germline CDR1 SGHTA, CDR2 FQGNSA. This clone was found once. Its antigen is currently unknown. The source of this sequence is a woman aged 25-40 years in good health. The specimen was memory CD4+ T cells sorted from blood. Regarding subset: CD45RA-negative fraction. The rearrangement uses TRBV7-2 and TRBJ1-4; D not resolved. The chain's CDR3 is CASSLLVAPGEKLFF. CDR3 nucleotide sequence: TGTGCCAGCAGTCTCCTCGTGGCTCCTGGGGAAAAACTGTTTTTT.